This T cell receptor (beta chain) was captured in a study of blood T cell repertoires in COVID-19. About the research overall: The analysed material was cDNA or gDNA that came from T cells, B-cell-depleted T cells, or PBMCs.

In terms of age and location, participants ranged from roughly 18 to 95 years and lived in approximately 26 US areas. Participant-given clinical history determined each cohort assignment. The trim removed 7 bases at V and 0 bases at J, leaving 9 bases unmatched. Germline assignment: CDR1 MRHNA and CDR2 SNTAGT. This CDR3 has 16 residues. Methods used by the authors: It was from reference gene primer amplification that nucleated cell counts were estimated. The data were produced by immunoSEQ multiplex PCR, yet TCRdb's version contains in-frame clones alone and is incomplete. The V and J calls and clone size are taken from that table; D and trimming were inferred from the DNA. The data hold fewer than 200,000 clones, with 81% observed a single time. This clone has more than one count but fewer than ten.

V and J are TRBV6-4 and TRBJ2-7; 10 bases are shared with TRBD1. The specimen sequenced was PBMCs or T cells enriched from blood (not recorded which). The origin of this receptor is a middle-aged woman with acute COVID-19. The CDR3 reads CASILGQGELSYEQYF. In nucleotides, the CDR3 is TGTGCCAGCATCCTAGGACAGGGGGAACTCTCCTACGAGCAGTACTTC.